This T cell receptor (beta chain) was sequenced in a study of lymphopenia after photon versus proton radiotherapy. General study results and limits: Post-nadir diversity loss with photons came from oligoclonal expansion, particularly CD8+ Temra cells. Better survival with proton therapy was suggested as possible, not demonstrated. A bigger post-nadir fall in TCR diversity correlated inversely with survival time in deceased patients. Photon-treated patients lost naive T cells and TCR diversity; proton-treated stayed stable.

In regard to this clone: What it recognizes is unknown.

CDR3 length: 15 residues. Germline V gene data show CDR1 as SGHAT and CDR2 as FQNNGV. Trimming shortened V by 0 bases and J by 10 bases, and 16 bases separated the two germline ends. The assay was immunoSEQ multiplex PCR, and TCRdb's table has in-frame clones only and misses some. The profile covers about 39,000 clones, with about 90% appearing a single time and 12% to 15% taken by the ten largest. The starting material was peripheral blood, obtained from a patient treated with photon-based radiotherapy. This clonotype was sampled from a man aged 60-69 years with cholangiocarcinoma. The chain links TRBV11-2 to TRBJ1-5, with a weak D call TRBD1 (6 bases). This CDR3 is CASSLDSGGGRPQHF. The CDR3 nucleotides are TGTGCCAGCAGCTTAGATTCTGGGGGCGGGAGACCCCAGCATTTT.